The next 8 T cell receptor beta chains were all read from a single sample in a study of T cell responses to AZD1222 COVID-19 vaccine. TCRdb's copy holds only in-frame clones and misses some; the assay was immunoSEQ multiplex PCR. The data hold about 100,000 clones, with 90% to 95% observed a single time. The input for sequencing was peripheral blood, taken on day 0 of AZD1222 vaccination. The receptors were sampled from an adult in good health.

CDR3: CASSAGTVNTEAFF. The DNA for the CDR3 is TGTGCCAGCAGCGCCGGGACGGTCAACACTGAAGCTTTCTTT. The V gene is TRBV7-9, the J gene TRBJ1-1; possible D gene TRBD1, 5 bases. The CDR3 is made up of 14 amino acids. V was clipped by 5 bases and J by 2 bases, with 12 bases between them. The germline V gene has CDR1 SEHNR and CDR2 FQNEAQ (reference sequence). The variable domain in full, completed from reference TRBV7-9 and TRBJ1-1, reads DTGVSQNPRHKITKRGQNVTFRCDPISEHNRLYWYRQTLGQGPEFLTYFQNEAQLEKSRLLSDRFSAERPKGSFSTLEIQRTEQGDSAMYLCASSAGTVNTEAFFGQGTRLTVV.

The chain is built from TRBV15 and TRBJ1-6, with no clear D. CDR3 length: 12 residues. V shed 0 bases and J shed 13 bases, with 7 bases lying between them. Germline assignment: CDR1 LNHNV and CDR2 YYDKDF (reference sequence). CDR3 DNA sequence: TGTGCCACCAGCAGAGATTTCGGGCCCCTCCACTTT. This translates into CATSRDFGPLHF.

The rearrangement links TRBV5-4 to TRBJ1-2, with 8 nucleotides matching TRBD1. With V trimmed by 4 bases and J by 4 bases, 9 bases remained unmatched. The germline gives CDR1 SGHNT, CDR2 YYREEE (reference sequence). This CDR3 is built from 15 residues. The CDR3 sequence is CASSLKDRVFYGYTF. CDR3 nucleotide sequence: TGTGCCAGCAGCCTCAAGGACAGGGTATTCTATGGCTACACCTTC.

This clone was picked up a small number of times. The chain is built from TRBV6-1 and TRBJ1-3; D unclear. The CDR3 is 16 amino acids. Germline V gives CDR1 MNHNS, CDR2 SASEGT. V was cut by 4 bases and J by 1 base, with 14 bases left in between. CDR3 sequence: CASSVRIRLSGNTIYF. The CDR3 DNA sequence: TGTGCCAGCAGTGTCCGGATCAGGCTTTCTGGAAACACCATATATTTT.

This clone was observed once. The chain employs TRBV7-6 and TRBJ1-2, with D perhaps TRBD1 (5 bases). The CDR3 has 15 residues. CDR1 and CDR2 (germline): SGHVS, FNYEAQ. V lost 1 base and J lost 2, with 11 bases in between. The DNA for the CDR3 is TGTGCCAGCAGCTTAGGACGAGAGGGGAACTATGGCTACACCTTC. This sequence encodes CASSLGREGNYGYTF.

The chain has TRBV7-3 and TRBJ1-1; unclear D gene. V lost 6 bases and J lost 1, with 9 bases in between. Looked up from germline, CDR1 is SGHTA and CDR2 is FQGTGA. The CDR3 runs 13 residues. The CDR3 sequence: CASRDGPNTEAFF. The CDR3 DNA sequence: TGTGCCAGCAGAGACGGGCCGAACACTGAAGCTTTCTTT. Complete variable domain (other parts from reference TRBV7-3 and TRBJ1-1): GAGVSQTPSNKVTEKGKYVELRCDPISGHTALYWYRQSLGQGPEFLIYFQGTGAADDSGLPNDRFFAVRPEGSVSTLKIQRTERGDSAVYLCASRDGPNTEAFFGQGTRLTVV.

This rearrangement joins TRBV3-1 (or the pseudogene TRBV3-2) to TRBJ2-7; 7 nucleotides match TRBD1. This CDR3 region has 14 residues. J lost 1 base, V lost 3 bases, and 3 bases had no gene match. Per the germline V gene, CDR1 is LGHDT and CDR2 is YNNKEL (reference sequence). The DNA of the CDR3 is TGTGCCAGCAGCCAGGGACAGCTATCCTACGAGCAGTACTTC. This translates into CASSQGQLSYEQYF.

The chain joins TRBV19 to TRBJ1-1; no clear D gene. Per the germline V gene, CDR1 is LNHDA and CDR2 is SQIVND (reference sequence). This CDR3 comprises 13 residues. V was clipped by 6 bases and J by 5 bases, with 13 bases between them. CDR3: CASRDGGRTEAFF. For the CDR3, the DNA is TGTGCCAGTAGGGATGGTGGACGTACTGAAGCTTTCTTT.